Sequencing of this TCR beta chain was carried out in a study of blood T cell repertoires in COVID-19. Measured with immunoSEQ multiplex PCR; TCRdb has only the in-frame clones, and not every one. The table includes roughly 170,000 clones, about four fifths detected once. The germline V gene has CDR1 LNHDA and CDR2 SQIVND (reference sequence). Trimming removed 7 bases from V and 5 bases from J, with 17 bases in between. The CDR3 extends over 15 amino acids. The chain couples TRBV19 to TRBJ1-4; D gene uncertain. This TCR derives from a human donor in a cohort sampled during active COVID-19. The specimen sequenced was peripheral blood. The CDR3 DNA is TGTGCCAGTAACCCCCGGGGAGTTCTGAATGAAAAACTGTTTTTT. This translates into CASNPRGVLNEKLFF. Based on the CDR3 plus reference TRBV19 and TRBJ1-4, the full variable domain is DGGITQSPKYLFRKEGQNVTLSCEQNLNHDAMYWYRQDPGQGLRLIYYSQIVNDFQKGDIAEGYSVSREKKESFPLTVTSAQKNPTAFYLCASNPRGVLNEKLFFGSGTQLSVL.